These 13 T cell receptor beta chains were sequenced from one sample in a study of T cells in Graves' hyperthyroidism and ophthalmopathy. RNA transcripts yielded amplified TCR beta CDR3 regions. With the HTBI primer set, the TCR CDR3 went through a first round of RT-PCR. TCRdb passed the multiplex PCR reads through MiXCR, listing each CDR3 protein once. The data show 660,000 or so distinct CDR3 sequences, around 20% seen once. Input material: blood. The receptors come from a man aged 30 to 45 with Graves' ophthalmopathy.

CDR3 sequence (DNA): TGTGCCAGCATCTCCTCGGTAGCGGGCTACACCGGGGAGCTGTTTTTT. Amino acids: CASISSVAGYTGELFF. The chain is built from TRBV12-3 or TRBV12-4 and TRBJ2-2; 7 bases line up with TRBD2. The CDR3 spans 16 residues. V lost 7 bases, J lost 3 bases, and 11 bases stayed unmatched.

This clonotype has just a few counts. V usage is TRBV27 and J usage is TRBJ2-2, with D uncertain. Trimming cost V 2 bases and J 7 bases, with 11 bases left between them. Germline V gives CDR1 MNHEY, CDR2 SMNVEV (reference sequence). The CDR3 consists of 14 residues. Written as DNA, the CDR3 is TGTGCCAGCAGTTTAGTGGGGTTCGGCGGGGAGCTGTTTTTT. As protein: CASSLVGFGGELFF.

This clonotype was seen a few times. The chain joins TRBV28 to TRBJ2-1; 12 nucleotides line up with TRBD2. With V trimmed by 6 bases and J by 5 bases, 11 bases remained unmatched. Germline V gene sequence: CDR1 MDHEN, CDR2 SYDVKM. The CDR3 loop spans 17 amino acids. The CDR3 loop is CASRLNLLAGGNNEQFF. The DNA for the CDR3 is TGTGCCAGCAGACTAAACTTGCTAGCGGGAGGGAACAATGAGCAGTTCTTC.

This clonotype showed up many times. The rearrangement links TRBV11-2 to TRBJ2-5; the D gene is possibly TRBD1 (5 bases). This CDR3 has 16 amino acids. The ends were cut back, 1 base at V and 5 bases at J, with 17 bases in the middle. Germline V gives CDR1 SGHAT, CDR2 FQNNGV. The CDR3 DNA is TGTGCCAGCAGCTTAGTCTTTCAGGGCGATTGGGAGACCCAGTACTTC. Its protein is CASSLVFQGDWETQYF.

This chain links TRBV18 with TRBJ2-1; 10 bases align to TRBD2. This CDR3 has 15 residues. Germline V gene lookup returns CDR1 KGHSH and CDR2 LQKENI. The V segment lost 5 bases and the J segment 0 bases; nucleotides outside the gene matches: 1. The CDR3 coding sequence is TGTGCCAGCTCAACTAGCGGGGCCTCCTACAATGAGCAGTTCTTC. Translated: CASSTSGASYNEQFF.

This chain joins TRBV28 and TRBJ2-4, with 11 positions matching TRBD1. Germline CDR1 reads MDHEN; CDR2 reads SYDVKM. The CDR3 extends over 15 amino acids. V shed 5 bases and J 7 bases; nucleotides not matched to a gene: 7. The CDR3 protein is CASSTWTGGANIQYF. In DNA, the CDR3 is TGTGCCAGCAGTACATGGACAGGGGGCGCGAACATTCAGTACTTC.

The gene calls are TRBV29-1 and TRBJ2-7; 8 positions match TRBD2. V was clipped by 5 bases and J by 3 bases; unmatched bases: 6. Germline V gene data show CDR1 as SQVTM and CDR2 as ANQGSEA. This CDR3 is built from 13 residues. In DNA, the CDR3 is TGCAGCGTTCGAAGCGGGAGTATCTACGAGCAGTACTTC. Protein product: CSVRSGSIYEQYF.

This clonotype was seen ten or more times. The chain combines TRBV30 with TRBJ2-7; perhaps D is TRBD1 or TRBD2 (5 bases each). The CDR3 length is 12 residues. The germline gives CDR1 GTSNPN, CDR2 SVGIG (reference sequence). Trimming pared 2 bases from V and 4 bases from J, leaving 9 bases between. CDR3 bases: TGTGCCTGGAGTAGGGGAGATTACGAGCAGTACTTC. Its protein is CAWSRGDYEQYF.

This clonotype was observed a handful of times. A much bigger clone sits one base away, suggesting this may be a read error. V gene TRBV18 combines with J gene TRBJ1-1; D call uncertain. The V gene's germline CDR1 is KGHSH and CDR2 LQKENI. This CDR3 is built from 13 residues. V shed 0 bases and J shed 3 bases, with 5 bases lying between them. In DNA form, the CDR3 reads TGTGCCAGCTCACCACCGATGGACACTGAAGCTTTCTTT. As protein: CASSPPMDTEAFF. The complete variable domain, with remaining parts taken from reference TRBV18 and TRBJ1-1, reads NAGVMQNPRHLVRRRGQEARLRCSPMKGHSHVYWYRQLPEEGLKFMVYLQKENIIDESGMPKERFSAEFPKEGPSILRIQQVVRGDSAAYFCASSPPMDTEAFFGQGTRLTVV.

This chain connects TRBV20-1 to TRBJ2-5, with 7 bases that match TRBD1. CDR1 is DFQATT and CDR2 is SNEGSKA in the germline V gene (reference sequence). The CDR3 loop spans 16 amino acids. The J segment lost 0 bases and the V segment lost 0 bases, leaving 7 bases of the junction unmatched. The CDR3 is CSARDWGQPYQETQYF. CDR3 coding DNA: TGCAGTGCTAGAGACTGGGGACAGCCGTACCAAGAGACCCAGTACTTC.

This clonotype was seen a single time. The chain couples TRBV7-9 to TRBJ2-1, with TRBD1 as a possible D gene (5 bases). Germline V CDR1 and CDR2: SEHNR, FQNEAQ (reference sequence). Trimming took 4 bases from V and 2 from J, leaving 12 bases between them. CDR3 length: 15 residues. CDR3 sequence reads: CASSSSTGTYNEQFF. The CDR3 region has the DNA TGTGCCAGCAGCTCATCAACAGGAACCTACAATGAGCAGTTCTTC.

The sample holds a few counts of this clonotype. The chain recombines TRBV30 with TRBJ2-2, with no clear D. CDR3 size: 15 residues. V dropped 0 bases and J dropped 4 bases, with 12 bases sitting between them. Looked up from germline, CDR1 is GTSNPN and CDR2 is SVGIG (reference sequence). CDR3 region: CAWSVPWKSTGELFF. The CDR3 DNA follows: TGTGCCTGGAGTGTACCTTGGAAGAGCACCGGGGAGCTGTTTTTT.

This clonotype has only a few counts. The gene calls are TRBV11-2 and TRBJ2-1; the D gene is possibly TRBD1 (6 bases). CDR3 length: 11 residues. Germline V gene data show CDR1 as SGHAT and CDR2 as FQNNGV. V lost 5 bases, J lost 9 bases, and 8 bases lay in between. The CDR3 sequence: CASSETGEQFF. Written as DNA, the CDR3 is TGTGCCAGCAGCGAGACAGGTGAGCAGTTCTTC.